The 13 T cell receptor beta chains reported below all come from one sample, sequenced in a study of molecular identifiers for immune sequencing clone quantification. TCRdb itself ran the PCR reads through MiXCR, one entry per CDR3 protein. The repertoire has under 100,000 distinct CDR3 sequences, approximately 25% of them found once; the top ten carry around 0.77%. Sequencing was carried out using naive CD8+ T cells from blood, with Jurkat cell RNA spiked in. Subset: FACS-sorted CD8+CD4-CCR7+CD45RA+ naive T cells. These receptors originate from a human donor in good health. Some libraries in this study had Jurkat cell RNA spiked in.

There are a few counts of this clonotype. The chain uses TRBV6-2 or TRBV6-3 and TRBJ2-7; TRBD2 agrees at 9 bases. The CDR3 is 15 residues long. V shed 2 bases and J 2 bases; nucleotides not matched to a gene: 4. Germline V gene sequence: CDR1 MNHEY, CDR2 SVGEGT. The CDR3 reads CASSYPGLATYEQYF. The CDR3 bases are TGTGCCAGCAGTTACCCCGGACTAGCGACCTACGAGCAGTACTTC.

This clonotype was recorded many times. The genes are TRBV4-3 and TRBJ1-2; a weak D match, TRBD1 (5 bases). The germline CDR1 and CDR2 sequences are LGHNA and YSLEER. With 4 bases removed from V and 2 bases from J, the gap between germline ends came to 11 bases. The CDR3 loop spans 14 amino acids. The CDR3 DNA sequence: TGCGCCAGCAGCCCAGGGCTGGGGAACTATGGCTACACCTTC. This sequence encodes CASSPGLGNYGYTF.

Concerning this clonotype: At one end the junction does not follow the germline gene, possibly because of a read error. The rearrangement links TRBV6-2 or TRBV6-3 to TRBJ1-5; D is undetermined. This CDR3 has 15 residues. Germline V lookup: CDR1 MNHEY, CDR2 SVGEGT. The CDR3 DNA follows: TGTGCCAGCAATTACCCCTCCGCCGGCTATCCGCCCCCGCATTTT. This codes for CASNYPSAGYPPPHF.

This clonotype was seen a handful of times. The CDR3: CASSPFPGQGETQYF. The CDR3 DNA reads as TGTGCCAGCAGCCCATTTCCGGGACAGGGAGAGACCCAGTACTTC. The chain joins TRBV5-6 to TRBJ2-5; 9 nucleotides align to TRBD1. Germline V lookup: CDR1 SGHDT, CDR2 YYEEEE. V gave up 4 bases and J gave up 4 bases; unmatched junction bases: 8. This CDR3 comprises 15 residues. Supplemented by reference TRBV5-6 and TRBJ2-5, the full variable domain reads DAGVTQSPTHLIKTRGQQVTLRCSPKSGHDTVSWYQQALGQGPQFIFQYYEEEERQRGNFPDRFSGHQFPNYSSELNVNALLLGDSALYLCASSPFPGQGETQYFGPGTRLLVL.

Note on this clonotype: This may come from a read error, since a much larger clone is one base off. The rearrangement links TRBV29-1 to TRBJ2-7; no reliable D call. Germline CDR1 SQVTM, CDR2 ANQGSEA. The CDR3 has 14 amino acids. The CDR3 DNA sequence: TGCAGAGTTGTGTCCGCAACCGGGTCCTACGAGCAGTACTTC. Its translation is CRVVSATGSYEQYF.

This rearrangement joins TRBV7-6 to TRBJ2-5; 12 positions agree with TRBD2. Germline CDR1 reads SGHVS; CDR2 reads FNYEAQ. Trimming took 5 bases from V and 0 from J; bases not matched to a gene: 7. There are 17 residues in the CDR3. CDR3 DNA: TGTGCCAGCAGCAAGAGTCTAGCGGGGGGGTACCAAGAGACCCAGTACTTC. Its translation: CASSKSLAGGYQETQYF.

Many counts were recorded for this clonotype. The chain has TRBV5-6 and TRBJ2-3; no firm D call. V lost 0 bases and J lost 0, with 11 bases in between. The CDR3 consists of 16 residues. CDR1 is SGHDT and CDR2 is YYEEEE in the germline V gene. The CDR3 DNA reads TGTGCCAGCAGCTTGGGCGCAGGACCTAGCACAGATACGCAGTATTTT. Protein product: CASSLGAGPSTDTQYF.

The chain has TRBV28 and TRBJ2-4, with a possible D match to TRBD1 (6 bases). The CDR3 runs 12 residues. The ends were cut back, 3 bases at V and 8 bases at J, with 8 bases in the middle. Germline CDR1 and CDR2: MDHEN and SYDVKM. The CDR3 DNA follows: TGTGCCAGCAGTTTCAGGGGTGACATTCAGTACTTC. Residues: CASSFRGDIQYF.

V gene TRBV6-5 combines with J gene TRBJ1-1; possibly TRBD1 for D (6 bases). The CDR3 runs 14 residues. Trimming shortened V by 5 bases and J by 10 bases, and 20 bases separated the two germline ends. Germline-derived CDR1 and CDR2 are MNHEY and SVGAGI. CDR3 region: CASSTRDIERGAFF. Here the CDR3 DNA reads TGTGCCAGCAGTACCCGGGACATCGAGCGGGGAGCTTTCTTT.

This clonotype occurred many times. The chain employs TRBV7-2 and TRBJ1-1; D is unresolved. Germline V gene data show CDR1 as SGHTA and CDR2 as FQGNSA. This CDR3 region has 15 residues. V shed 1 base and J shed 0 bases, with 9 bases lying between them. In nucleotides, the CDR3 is TGTGCCAGCAGCTTAGATGGCAGGATGAACACTGAAGCTTTCTTT. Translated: CASSLDGRMNTEAFF.

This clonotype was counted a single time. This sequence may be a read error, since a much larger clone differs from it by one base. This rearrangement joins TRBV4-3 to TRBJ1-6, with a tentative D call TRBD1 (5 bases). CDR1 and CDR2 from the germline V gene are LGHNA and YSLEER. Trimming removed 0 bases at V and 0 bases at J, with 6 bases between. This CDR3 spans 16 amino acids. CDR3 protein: CASSQDGGSYNSPLHF. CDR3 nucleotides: TGCGCCAGCAGCCAAGATGGGGGCTCCTATAATTCACCCCTCCACTTT.

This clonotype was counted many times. The CDR3 DNA sequence: TGTGCCAGCAGCGGGAACCGGGACAGAAATGAAAAACTGTTTTTT. Translation gives CASSGNRDRNEKLFF. The V and J genes are TRBV7-9 and TRBJ1-4, with TRBD1 identical over 7 bases. This CDR3 region has 15 residues. Trimming cost V 5 bases and J 5 bases; bases outside gene matches: 8. The germline V gene encodes CDR1 SEHNR and CDR2 FQNEAQ (reference sequence).

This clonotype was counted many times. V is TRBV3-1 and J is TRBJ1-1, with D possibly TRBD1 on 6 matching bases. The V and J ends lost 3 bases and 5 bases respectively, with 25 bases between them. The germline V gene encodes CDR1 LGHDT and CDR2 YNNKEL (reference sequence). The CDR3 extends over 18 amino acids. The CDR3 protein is CASSHPRGAAGGWTEAFF. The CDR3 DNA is TGTGCCAGCAGCCACCCGCGGGGGGCCGCGGGGGGTTGGACTGAAGCTTTCTTT. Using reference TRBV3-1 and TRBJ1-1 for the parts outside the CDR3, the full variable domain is DTAVSQTPKYLVTQMGNDKSIKCEQNLGHDTMYWYKQDSKKFLKIMFSYNNKELIINETVPNRFSPKSPDKAHLNLHINSLELGDSAVYFCASSHPRGAAGGWTEAFFGQGTRLTVV.